The rows below give T cell receptor beta chains drawn from one sample of a study of molecular identifiers for immune sequencing clone quantification. TCRdb analysed the PCR reads with MiXCR anew, one entry per CDR3 protein. The top ten clones hold roughly 0.9% of a sample with 600,000 to 650,000 distinct CDR3 sequences, roughly 21% of them seen once. Sequenced material: naive CD8+ T cells from blood, with Jurkat cell RNA spiked in. All receptors derive from a human donor in good health. Some libraries in this study had Jurkat cell RNA spiked in. Both conserved end residues are part of each CDR3. Each record gives: V gene, J gene, clone size, D gene, CDR3 DNA, CDR3 protein. D genes are given only for firm matches. Part of the rows lack a size; the others show once, few, many or a class for expanded clones.

V gene: TRBV19
J gene: TRBJ1-5
clone size: many
D gene: -
CDR3 DNA: TGTGCCAGTGAAGGCGGCGGTCAGCCCCAGCATTTT
CDR3 protein: CASEGGGQPQHF

V gene: TRBV20-1
J gene: TRBJ2-5
clone size: many
D gene: -
CDR3 DNA: TGCAGTGCTAGAGATTTTCCCCCGGCCAGAGCGGAGGAGACCCAGTACTTC
CDR3 protein: CSARDFPPARAEETQYF

V gene: TRBV7-9
J gene: TRBJ1-1
clone size: few
D gene: -
CDR3 DNA: TGTGCCAGCAGCGGAGAGGCGACAGTTCTTCATGAAGCTTTCTTT
CDR3 protein: CASSGEATVLHEAFF

V gene: TRBV27
J gene: TRBJ1-5
clone size: -
D gene: TRBD1
CDR3 DNA: TGTGCCAGCAGTTTAAGCTCGCTACAGGGGTCGCGGTGGCCCCAGCATTTT
CDR3 protein: CASSLSSLQGSRWPQHF

V gene: TRBV6-5
J gene: TRBJ2-5
clone size: many
D gene: TRBD1
CDR3 DNA: TGTGCCAGCAGCACTGGGACAGGGCAGGGAGAGACCCAGTACTTC
CDR3 protein: CASSTGTGQGETQYF

V gene: TRBV7-9
J gene: TRBJ1-5
clone size: many
D gene: -
CDR3 DNA: TGTGCCAGCAGCTTAGCGATCCAGCCCCAGCATTTT
CDR3 protein: CASSLAIQPQHF

V gene: TRBV12-3/TRBV12-4
J gene: TRBJ2-1
clone size: many
D gene: TRBD2
CDR3 DNA: TGTGCCAGCAGTCCAATGCGGGGACTAGCGGGGTCCGGGCAGTTCTTC
CDR3 protein: CASSPMRGLAGSGQFF

V gene: TRBV29-1
J gene: TRBJ1-2
clone size: many
D gene: -
CDR3 DNA: TGCAGCGTTGTGACAGCTTATGGCTACACCTTC
CDR3 protein: CSVVTAYGYTF

V gene: TRBV4-1
J gene: TRBJ1-6
clone size: -
D gene: TRBD1
CDR3 DNA: TGCGCCAGCAACCCGACGACAGGGGTGAATTCACCCCTCCACTTT
CDR3 protein: CASNPTTGVNSPLHF

V gene: TRBV19
J gene: TRBJ2-3
clone size: few
D gene: -
CDR3 DNA: TGTGCCAGTAGTATAGGGATTACTAGCACAGATACGCAGTATTTT
CDR3 protein: CASSIGITSTDTQYF

V gene: TRBV5-3
J gene: TRBJ1-1
clone size: -
D gene: TRBD1
CDR3 DNA: TGTGCCACTTCCCCAGGGGGGACCGACACTGAAGCTTTCTTT
CDR3 protein: CATSPGGTDTEAFF

V gene: TRBV12-3/TRBV12-4
J gene: TRBJ2-2
clone size: many
D gene: -
CDR3 DNA: TGTGCCAGCAGCAAACCGCAGGGAACCGGGGAGCTGTTTTTT
CDR3 protein: CASSKPQGTGELFF

V gene: TRBV7-8
J gene: TRBJ2-3
clone size: few
D gene: TRBD1
CDR3 DNA: TGTGCCAGCAGCCAACACCGGGACAGGGGAGGCACAGATACGCAGTATTTT
CDR3 protein: CASSQHRDRGGTDTQYF

V gene: TRBV11-2
J gene: TRBJ2-1
clone size: many
D gene: -
CDR3 DNA: TGTGCCAGCAGCTTAGGAGCCAGCCAGGCCAATGAGCAGTTCTTC
CDR3 protein: CASSLGASQANEQFF

V gene: TRBV7-9
J gene: TRBJ1-1
clone size: -
D gene: -
CDR3 DNA: TGTGCCAGCAGCTTACCCCGAGAATTGAACACTGAAGCTTTCTTT
CDR3 protein: CASSLPRELNTEAFF

V gene: TRBV4-1
J gene: TRBJ2-7
clone size: -
D gene: -
CDR3 DNA: TGCGCCAGCAGCCAAGGTTTGGACTCGGCGCCCTACGAGCAGTACTTC
CDR3 protein: CASSQGLDSAPYEQYF

V gene: TRBV12-3/TRBV12-4
J gene: TRBJ2-7
clone size: -
D gene: -
CDR3 DNA: TGTGCCAGCAGCGCCGAGGGGGAGCAGTACTTC
CDR3 protein: CASSAEGEQYF

V gene: TRBV24-1
J gene: TRBJ2-2
clone size: -
D gene: -
CDR3 DNA: TGTGCCACCAGTGATCCGGGCGAGGGGCCTGGGGAGCTGTTTTTT
CDR3 protein: CATSDPGEGPGELFF

V gene: TRBV2
J gene: TRBJ1-6
clone size: -
D gene: -
CDR3 DNA: TGTGCCAGCAGTGACGGGATTGTAAGTTCACCCCTCCACTTT
CDR3 protein: CASSDGIVSSPLHF

V gene: TRBV27
J gene: TRBJ1-1
clone size: few
D gene: -
CDR3 DNA: TGTGCCAGCAGTTTCGGGTATATGACTGAAGCTTTCTTT
CDR3 protein: CASSFGYMTEAFF

V gene: TRBV19
J gene: TRBJ2-5
clone size: many
D gene: -
CDR3 DNA: TGTGCCAGAAGACGCAATAACCAAGAGACCCAGTACTTC
CDR3 protein: CARRRNNQETQYF

V gene: TRBV9
J gene: TRBJ1-1
clone size: -
D gene: -
CDR3 DNA: TGTGCCAGCAGCGTCTCCGGGGGTCATGACGACACTGAAGCTTTCTTT
CDR3 protein: CASSVSGGHDDTEAFF

V gene: TRBV14
J gene: TRBJ2-3
clone size: many
D gene: -
CDR3 DNA: TGTGCCAGCAGCCAAGTTAGTGGGGTCGAAGATACGCAGTATTTT
CDR3 protein: CASSQVSGVEDTQYF

V gene: TRBV3-1
J gene: TRBJ2-7
clone size: -
D gene: -
CDR3 DNA: TGTGCCAGCAGCCAAGGGTTGACAGGAGGATACTACGAGCAGTACTTC
CDR3 protein: CASSQGLTGGYYEQYF

V gene: TRBV7-9
J gene: TRBJ1-5
clone size: many
D gene: TRBD1
CDR3 DNA: TGTGCCAGCAGCTCCGACAGGGTGTATAGCAATCAGCCCCAGCATTTT
CDR3 protein: CASSSDRVYSNQPQHF

V gene: TRBV4-1
J gene: TRBJ2-1
clone size: -
D gene: -
CDR3 DNA: TGCGCCAGCAGCCAAGATCGAGGGGTTCGCTATGAGCAGTTCTTC
CDR3 protein: CASSQDRGVRYEQFF

V gene: TRBV20-1
J gene: TRBJ2-7
clone size: -
D gene: -
CDR3 DNA: TGCAGTGCTACGGACCGGTGGCAAACCTACGAGCAGTACTTC
CDR3 protein: CSATDRWQTYEQYF

V gene: TRBV6-5
J gene: TRBJ2-2
clone size: -
D gene: TRBD2
CDR3 DNA: TGTGCCAGCAAACCTTCAAGGACTAGTCATCGGGAGGAGCTGTTTTTT
CDR3 protein: CASKPSRTSHREELFF

V gene: TRBV27
J gene: TRBJ2-7
clone size: -
D gene: -
CDR3 DNA: TGTGCCGGCAGTTCAGGACATAGACCCTACGAGCAGTACTTC
CDR3 protein: CAGSSGHRPYEQYF

V gene: TRBV4-3
J gene: TRBJ2-7
clone size: many
D gene: -
CDR3 DNA: TGCGCCAGCAGCCAAGACCGCCGGGGAGCCTACGAGCAGTACTTC
CDR3 protein: CASSQDRRGAYEQYF

V gene: TRBV30
J gene: TRBJ2-7
clone size: many
D gene: -
CDR3 DNA: TGTGCCTGGAGTGTAGGGGGAGGCTACGAGCAGTACTTC
CDR3 protein: CAWSVGGGYEQYF

V gene: TRBV4-2
J gene: TRBJ2-2
clone size: many
D gene: TRBD2
CDR3 DNA: TGTGCCAGCAGCCAAGACTTTCCTAGCGGGAACACCGGGGAGCTGTTTTTT
CDR3 protein: CASSQDFPSGNTGELFF

V gene: TRBV19
J gene: TRBJ2-7
clone size: -
D gene: -
CDR3 DNA: TGTGCCAGTAGTATGGACAGCTTCTACGAGCAGTACTTC
CDR3 protein: CASSMDSFYEQYF

V gene: TRBV7-2
J gene: TRBJ2-1
clone size: many
D gene: TRBD2
CDR3 DNA: TGTGCCAGCAGCTTAGTTGCGGGAGGGAGCTCCTACAATGAGCAGTTCTTC
CDR3 protein: CASSLVAGGSSYNEQFF

V gene: TRBV2
J gene: TRBJ1-1
clone size: -
D gene: -
CDR3 DNA: TGTGCCAGCAGTGAGGGCAGGGGCATGGCCACTGGGGCTTTCTTT
CDR3 protein: CASSEGRGMATGAFF

V gene: TRBV12-3/TRBV12-4
J gene: TRBJ2-3
clone size: -
D gene: -
CDR3 DNA: TGTGCCAGCAGTTTACCCCCCGGCAGCACAGATACGCAGTATTTT
CDR3 protein: CASSLPPGSTDTQYF

V gene: TRBV10-3
J gene: TRBJ1-1
clone size: many
D gene: -
CDR3 DNA: TGTGCCATCAGTCCGGACGGAATTATGAACACTGAAGCTTTCTTT
CDR3 protein: CAISPDGIMNTEAFF

V gene: TRBV20-1
J gene: TRBJ2-7
clone size: many
D gene: TRBD2
CDR3 DNA: TGCAGTGCCACAGAGACTAGCGGGTTCTCCTACGAGCAGTACTTC
CDR3 protein: CSATETSGFSYEQYF

V gene: TRBV12-3/TRBV12-4
J gene: TRBJ2-5
clone size: many
D gene: TRBD2
CDR3 DNA: TGTGCCAGCAGTTTGTGGAATAGCGGGGGGATATACCAAGAGACCCAGTACTTC
CDR3 protein: CASSLWNSGGIYQETQYF

V gene: TRBV21-1
J gene: TRBJ2-2
clone size: few
D gene: -
CDR3 DNA: TGTGCCAGCTTGAAGCGGGAGACCACCGGGGAGCTGTTTTTT
CDR3 protein: CASLKRETTGELFF

V gene: TRBV18
J gene: TRBJ2-5
clone size: many
D gene: -
CDR3 DNA: TGTGCCAGCTCACCCGCCTATCCGGGGGTCCGAGAGACCCAGTACTTC
CDR3 protein: CASSPAYPGVRETQYF

V gene: TRBV30
J gene: TRBJ2-3
clone size: many
D gene: TRBD2
CDR3 DNA: TGTGCCTGGAGTGCCGAAACTAGCGGGAGGGGCTGGGCGCAGTATTTT
CDR3 protein: CAWSAETSGRGWAQYF

V gene: TRBV10-3
J gene: TRBJ1-1
clone size: many
D gene: TRBD1
CDR3 DNA: TGTGCCATCAGTGTAGGGACAGAGAACACTGAAGCTTTCTTT
CDR3 protein: CAISVGTENTEAFF

V gene: TRBV6-5
J gene: TRBJ1-2
clone size: many
D gene: TRBD1
CDR3 DNA: TGTGCCAGCAGCGGACAGGGCATTTACTATGGCTACACCTTC
CDR3 protein: CASSGQGIYYGYTF

V gene: TRBV7-8
J gene: TRBJ2-1
clone size: -
D gene: TRBD2
CDR3 DNA: TGTGCCAGCAGCAAGAGCGGGGCCAACAATGAGCAGTTCTTC
CDR3 protein: CASSKSGANNEQFF

V gene: TRBV4-2
J gene: TRBJ2-2
clone size: -
D gene: -
CDR3 DNA: TGTGCCAGCAGCCAAGAAAACACCGGGGGGCTGTTTTTT
CDR3 protein: CASSQENTGGLFF

V gene: TRBV14
J gene: TRBJ1-6
clone size: few
D gene: -
CDR3 DNA: TGTGCCAGCAGCCAAGATTTTGGCGTGGAAAATTCACCCCTCCACTTT
CDR3 protein: CASSQDFGVENSPLHF

V gene: TRBV20-1
J gene: TRBJ2-1
clone size: few
D gene: TRBD2
CDR3 DNA: TGCAGTGCACCTACTAGCGGGGGGTTGGATGAGCAGTTCTTC
CDR3 protein: CSAPTSGGLDEQFF

V gene: TRBV2
J gene: TRBJ2-6
clone size: many
D gene: -
CDR3 DNA: TGTGCCACCGCCCGCTCTGGGGCCAACGTCCTGACTTTC
CDR3 protein: CATARSGANVLTF

V gene: TRBV12-3/TRBV12-4
J gene: TRBJ2-7
clone size: -
D gene: -
CDR3 DNA: TGTGCCAGCAGTTTTTTGGGTGACGAGCAGTACTTC
CDR3 protein: CASSFLGDEQYF

V gene: TRBV28
J gene: TRBJ2-7
clone size: -
D gene: -
CDR3 DNA: TGTGCCAGCAGCGGGAGACACTACGAGCAGTACTTC
CDR3 protein: CASSGRHYEQYF

V gene: TRBV14
J gene: TRBJ2-2
clone size: many
D gene: -
CDR3 DNA: TGTGCCAGCAGCCAAACGACAAGAAACACCGGGGAGCTGTTTTTT
CDR3 protein: CASSQTTRNTGELFF

V gene: TRBV28
J gene: TRBJ2-1
clone size: many
D gene: -
CDR3 DNA: TGTGCCAGCAGTTTATCAGGGGACATGCTCAATGAGCAGTTCTTC
CDR3 protein: CASSLSGDMLNEQFF